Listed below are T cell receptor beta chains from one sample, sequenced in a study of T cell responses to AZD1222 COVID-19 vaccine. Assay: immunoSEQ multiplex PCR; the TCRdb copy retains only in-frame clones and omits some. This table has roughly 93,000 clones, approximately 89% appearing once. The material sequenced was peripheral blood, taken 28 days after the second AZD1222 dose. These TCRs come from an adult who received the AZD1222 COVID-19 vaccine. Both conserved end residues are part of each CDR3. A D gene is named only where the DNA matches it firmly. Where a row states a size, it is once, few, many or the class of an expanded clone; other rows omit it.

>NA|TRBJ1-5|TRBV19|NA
CASSIMVPGEQPQHF
TGTGCCAGTAGTATTATGGTTCCAGGGGAACAGCCCCAGCATTTT
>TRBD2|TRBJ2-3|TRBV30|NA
CAWTVGGGTDTQYF
TGTGCCTGGACCGTGGGAGGGGGCACAGATACGCAGTATTTT
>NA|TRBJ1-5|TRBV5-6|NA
CASSRRGNGNQPQHF
TGTGCCAGCAGCCGAAGGGGGAATGGCAATCAGCCCCAGCATTTT
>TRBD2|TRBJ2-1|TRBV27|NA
CASSRASSGGLSYNEQFF
TGTGCCAGCAGCCGCGCCTCTAGCGGGGGGTTATCCTACAATGAGCAGTTCTTC
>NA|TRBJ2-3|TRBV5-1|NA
CASSLRGTDTQYF
TGCGCCAGCAGCTTGAGAGGCACAGATACGCAGTATTTT
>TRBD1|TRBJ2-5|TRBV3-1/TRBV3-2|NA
CASSQLRGTGATETQYF
TGTGCCAGCAGCCAATTGAGGGGGACAGGGGCGACGGAGACCCAGTACTTC
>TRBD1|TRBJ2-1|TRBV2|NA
CASSELGQGVTEQFF
TGTGCCAGCAGTGAATTGGGACAGGGGGTCACCGAGCAGTTCTTC
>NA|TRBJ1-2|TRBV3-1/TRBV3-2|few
CASSQDRVSTF
TGTGCCAGCAGCCAAGACAGGGTGTCCACCTTC
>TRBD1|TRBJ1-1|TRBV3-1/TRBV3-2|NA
CASSQEGTATEAFF
TGTGCCAGCAGCCAAGAAGGGACAGCGACTGAAGCTTTCTTT
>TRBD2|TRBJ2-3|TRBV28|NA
CASRERTSGATDTQYF
TGTGCCAGCAGGGAAAGGACTAGCGGGGCCACAGATACGCAGTATTTT
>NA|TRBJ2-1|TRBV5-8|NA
CASSKGGRENEQFF
TGTGCCAGCAGCAAAGGCGGCAGGGAGAATGAGCAGTTCTTC
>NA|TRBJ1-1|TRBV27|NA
CASSLGPTGTEAFF
TGTGCCAGCAGTTTGGGTCCTACGGGGACTGAAGCTTTCTTT
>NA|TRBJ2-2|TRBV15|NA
CATSRGPVTTNTGELFF
TGTGCCACCAGCAGAGGTCCAGTCACCACGAACACCGGGGAGCTGTTTTTT
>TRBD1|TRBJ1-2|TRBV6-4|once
CASSEIGTGGMDGYTF
TGTGCCAGCAGTGAGATCGGGACAGGGGGCATGGATGGCTACACCTTC
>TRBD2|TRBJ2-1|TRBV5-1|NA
CASSSNSGGVNNEQFF
TGCGCCAGCAGCTCGAATAGCGGGGGAGTTAACAATGAGCAGTTCTTC
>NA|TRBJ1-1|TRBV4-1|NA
CASSRVSTEAFF
TGCGCCAGCAGCCGAGTCAGCACTGAAGCTTTCTTT
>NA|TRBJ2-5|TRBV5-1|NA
CASSYERAQYF
TGCGCCAGCAGCTACGAAAGGGCCCAGTACTTC
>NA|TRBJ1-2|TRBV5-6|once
CASSLAGANYGYTF
TGTGCCAGCAGCTTGGCGGGAGCTAACTATGGCTACACCTTC
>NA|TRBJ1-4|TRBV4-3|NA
CASSQDRASGEKLFF
TGCGCCAGCAGCCAAGATAGGGCCAGCGGTGAAAAACTGTTTTTT
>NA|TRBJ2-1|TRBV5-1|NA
CASSYGAYNEQFF
TGCGCCAGCAGCTATGGAGCCTACAATGAGCAGTTCTTC
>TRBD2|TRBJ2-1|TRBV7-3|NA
CASSLMAGVLYNEQFF
TGTGCCAGCAGCTTAATGGCGGGGGTCCTCTACAATGAGCAGTTCTTC
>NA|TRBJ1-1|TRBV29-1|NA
CSVRENTEAFF
TGCAGCGTGCGGGAAAACACTGAAGCTTTCTTT
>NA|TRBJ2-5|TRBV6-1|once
CASSEANWGVTQYF
TGTGCCAGCAGTGAAGCGAATTGGGGGGTGACCCAGTACTTC
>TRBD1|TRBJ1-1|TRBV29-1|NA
CSVVGQAAAAFF
TGCAGCGTTGTGGGACAGGCCGCAGCAGCTTTCTTT
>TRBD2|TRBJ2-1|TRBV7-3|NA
CASALAEYNEQFF
TGTGCCTCCGCCCTAGCGGAGTACAATGAGCAGTTCTTC
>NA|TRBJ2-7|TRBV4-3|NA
CASSQGFGGYEQYF
TGCGCCAGCAGCCAAGGGTTCGGGGGCTACGAGCAGTACTTC
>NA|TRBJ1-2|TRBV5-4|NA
CASSLGQDYGYTF
TGTGCCAGCAGCTTGGGACAGGACTATGGCTACACCTTC
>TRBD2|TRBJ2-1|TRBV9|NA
CASSAMPGLEAYNEQFF
TGTGCCAGCAGCGCGATGCCGGGACTAGAGGCTTACAATGAGCAGTTCTTC
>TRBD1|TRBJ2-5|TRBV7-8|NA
CASSYPERGQETQYF
TGTGCCAGCAGCTACCCTGAAAGGGGGCAGGAGACCCAGTACTTC
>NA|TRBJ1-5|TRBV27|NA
CASSLLQGSQPQHF
TGTGCCAGCAGTTTATTGCAGGGCAGTCAGCCCCAGCATTTT
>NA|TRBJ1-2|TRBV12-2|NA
CASRTLGGEHGYTF
TGTGCAAGTCGTACCCTAGGGGGGGAGCATGGCTACACCTTC
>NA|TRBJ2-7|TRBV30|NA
CAWSLGSYEQYF
TGTGCCTGGAGTCTCGGCTCCTACGAGCAGTACTTC
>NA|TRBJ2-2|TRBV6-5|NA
CASSYSTRGGELFF
TGTGCCAGCAGTTACTCGACTCGGGGTGGGGAGCTGTTTTTT
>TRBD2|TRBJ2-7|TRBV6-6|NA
CASSPKLAGGLYEQYF
TGTGCCAGCAGCCCCAAACTAGCGGGGGGGCTGTACGAGCAGTACTTC
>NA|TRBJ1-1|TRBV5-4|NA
CASSPNPGAATEAFF
TGTGCCAGCAGCCCCAACCCGGGGGCGGCCACTGAAGCTTTCTTT
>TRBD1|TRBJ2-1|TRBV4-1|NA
CASSLRTGWGEQFF
TGCGCCAGCAGCCTGAGGACAGGGTGGGGAGAGCAGTTCTTC
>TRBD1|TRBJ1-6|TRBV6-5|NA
CASRRGRDSPLHF
TGTGCCAGTCGCAGGGGGCGGGATTCACCCCTCCACTTT
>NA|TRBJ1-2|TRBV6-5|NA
CASSNGGLGGYTF
TGTGCCAGCTCTAACGGGGGGCTCGGCGGCTACACCTTC
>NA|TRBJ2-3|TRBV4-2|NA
CASSPPGGEGADTQYF
TGTGCCAGCAGCCCCCCCGGCGGGGAAGGGGCAGATACGCAGTATTTT
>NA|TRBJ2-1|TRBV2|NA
CASREGQSYSYNEQFF
TGTGCCAGCAGGGAGGGACAGTCCTACTCCTACAATGAGCAGTTCTTC
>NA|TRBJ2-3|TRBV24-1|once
CATSEGSTDTQYF
TGTGCCACCAGTGAGGGGAGCACAGATACGCAGTATTTT
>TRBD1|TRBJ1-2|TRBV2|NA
CASRLGTGFRLGTNGYTF
TGTGCCAGCAGGCTTGGGACAGGTTTCCGGCTTGGGACAAATGGCTACACCTTC
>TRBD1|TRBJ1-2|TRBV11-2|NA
CASSLGVGTGSFGYGYTF
TGTGCCAGCAGCTTAGGGGTGGGGACAGGGTCGTTTGGCTATGGCTACACCTTC
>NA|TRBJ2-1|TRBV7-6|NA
CASSLEGRGTYNEQFF
TGTGCCAGCAGCTTAGAGGGCCGGGGGACCTACAATGAGCAGTTCTTC
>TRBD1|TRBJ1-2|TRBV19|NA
CASSIIRTGTQDGYTF
TGTGCCAGTAGTATAATACGGACAGGGACGCAGGATGGCTACACCTTC
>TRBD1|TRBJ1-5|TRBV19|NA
CASRAGQDHQPQHF
TGTGCCAGTAGGGCAGGACAGGACCATCAGCCCCAGCATTTT
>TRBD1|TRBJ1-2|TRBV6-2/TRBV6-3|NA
CASSYIPTGEDGYTF
TGTGCCAGCAGTTACATTCCGACAGGGGAGGATGGCTACACCTTC
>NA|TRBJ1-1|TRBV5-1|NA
CASSLEPDMNTEAFF
TGCGCCAGCAGCTTGGAACCAGATATGAACACTGAAGCTTTCTTT
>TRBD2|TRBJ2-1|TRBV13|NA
CASSLMGLAGGYFYNEQFF
TGTGCCAGCAGCTTAATGGGACTAGCGGGGGGGTACTTCTACAATGAGCAGTTCTTC
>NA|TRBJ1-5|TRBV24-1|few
CATRSQGGDSNQPQHF
TGTGCCACCAGATCGCAGGGTGGGGATAGCAATCAGCCCCAGCATTTT
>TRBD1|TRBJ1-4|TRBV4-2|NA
CASSHPSGGNEKLFF
TGTGCCAGCAGCCACCCGTCAGGGGGGAATGAAAAACTGTTTTTT
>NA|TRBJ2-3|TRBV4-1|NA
CASSQEPSTDTQYF
TGCGCCAGCAGCCAAGAACCTAGCACAGATACGCAGTATTTT
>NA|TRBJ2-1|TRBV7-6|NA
CASSLQASNEQFF
TGTGCCAGCAGCCTACAGGCCAGCAATGAGCAGTTCTTC
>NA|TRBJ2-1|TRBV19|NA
CASSIGVGGLPYNEQFF
TGTGCCAGTAGTATCGGTGTCGGGGGCCTTCCCTACAATGAGCAGTTCTTC
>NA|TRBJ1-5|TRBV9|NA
CASSAGQVGNQPQHF
TGTGCCAGCAGCGCAGGGCAGGTTGGCAATCAGCCCCAGCATTTT